The 32 T cell receptor beta chains below come from one sample, sequenced in a study of blood T cell repertoires in COVID-19. TCRdb keeps only in-frame clones here, not all; method: immunoSEQ multiplex PCR. Seen here are about 93,000 clones, 75% to 90% observed once, and the top ten hold around 19%. The sequencing input was peripheral blood. The receptor source for this set is a woman older than 75 with acute or convalescent COVID-19.

The chain recombines TRBV2 with TRBJ1-1; 10 bases match TRBD1. There are 13 residues in the CDR3. Trimming cost V 7 bases and J 4 bases; bases outside gene matches: 3. Germline CDR1 is SNHLY and CDR2 is FYNNEI. The CDR3 here is CASKDRGSTEAFF. CDR3 coding DNA: TGTGCCAGCAAGGACAGGGGGAGCACTGAAGCTTTCTTT. Looking up the rest from reference TRBV2 and TRBJ1-1 gives the full variable domain: EPEVTQTPSHQVTQMGQEVILRCVPISNHLYFYWYRQILGQKVEFLVSFYNNEISEKSEIFDDQFSVERPDGSNFTLKIRSTKLEDSAMYFCASKDRGSTEAFFGQGTRLTVV.

The chain carries TRBV9 and TRBJ1-1; 9 bases match TRBD1. V lost 0 bases, J lost 5 bases, and 8 bases stayed unmatched. CDR3 length: 16 residues. Germline CDR1 SGDLS, CDR2 YYNGEE. The CDR3 DNA follows: TGTGCCAGCAGCGTAGGGACCGGGACAGGGTGGACTGAAGCTTTCTTT. It yields the protein CASSVGTGTGWTEAFF. Full variable domain (missing parts from reference TRBV9 and TRBJ1-1): DSGVTQTPKHLITATGQRVTLRCSPRSGDLSVYWYQQSLDQGLQFLIQYYNGEERAKGNILERFSAQQFPDLHSELNLSSLELGDSALYFCASSVGTGTGWTEAFFGQGTRLTVV.

CDR3 nucleotides: TGCGCCAGCAGCTATGCAGGGGGCAGGAACACTGAAGCTTTCTTT. Amino acid sequence: CASSYAGGRNTEAFF. The V and J genes are TRBV5-1 and TRBJ1-1, with 8 bases fitting TRBD1. The V segment lost 3 bases and the J segment 1 base; nucleotides outside the gene matches: 5. Germline CDR1 reads SGHRS; CDR2 reads YFSETQ. CDR3 length: 15 amino acids.

The J gene is TRBJ2-3, the V gene TRBV9; perhaps TRBD2 as D (5 bases). V was shortened by 2 bases and J by 11 bases, with 15 bases between the two germline ends. This CDR3 spans 13 amino acids. The germline CDR1 and CDR2 sequences are SGDLS and YYNGEE. In DNA form, the CDR3 reads TGTGCCAGCAGCGTGGACCCGGTCGGAGGGCAGTATTTT. Translating it yields CASSVDPVGGQYF. The full variable domain, in which reference TRBV9 and TRBJ2-3 provide the parts outside the CDR3, is DSGVTQTPKHLITATGQRVTLRCSPRSGDLSVYWYQQSLDQGLQFLIQYYNGEERAKGNILERFSAQQFPDLHSELNLSSLELGDSALYFCASSVDPVGGQYFGPGTRLTVL.

The chain carries TRBV9 and TRBJ1-2; the D is unclear. With 0 bases removed from V and 4 bases from J, the gap between germline ends came to 7 bases. The CDR3 sequence is 13 residues long. CDR1 and CDR2 from the germline V gene are SGDLS and YYNGEE. The CDR3 here is CASSVGAFYGYTF. For the CDR3, the DNA is TGTGCCAGCAGCGTAGGGGCCTTCTATGGCTACACCTTC. The full variable domain, its missing parts supplied by reference TRBV9 and TRBJ1-2, is DSGVTQTPKHLITATGQRVTLRCSPRSGDLSVYWYQQSLDQGLQFLIQYYNGEERAKGNILERFSAQQFPDLHSELNLSSLELGDSALYFCASSVGAFYGYTFGSGTRLTVV.

The rearrangement uses TRBV6-5 and TRBJ2-3; possibly TRBD1 for D (5 bases). Germline CDR1 reads MNHEY; CDR2 reads SVGAGI. Trimming shortened V by 4 bases and J by 5 bases, and 7 bases separated the two germline ends. This CDR3 is 12 amino acids long. The CDR3 nucleotides read TGTGCCAGCAGTTCGACAGTAGATACGCAGTATTTT. This codes for CASSSTVDTQYF.

CDR3 in amino acids: CASSLIPDSPLHF. In DNA, the CDR3 is TGTGCCAGCAGCTTGATACCAGATTCACCCCTCCACTTT. This chain connects TRBV5-8 to TRBJ1-6; D is ambiguous. Trimming stripped 1 base from V and 8 bases from J, with 7 bases between. The CDR3 runs to 13 residues. Per germline, CDR1 SGHTS and CDR2 YDEGEE.

The rearrangement joins TRBV6-1 to TRBJ1-5, with D uncertain. The CDR3 has 14 residues. V gave up 2 bases and J gave up 6 bases, with 11 bases separating them. CDR1 is MNHNS and CDR2 is SASEGT in the germline V gene. CDR3 sequence (DNA): TGTGCCAGCAGTGAATGGAGTGGCGTTCAGCCCCAGCATTTT. The encoded protein is CASSEWSGVQPQHF.

The chain links TRBV2 to TRBJ1-1, with 8 nucleotides matching TRBD1. This CDR3 spans 13 amino acids. Germline assignment: CDR1 SNHLY and CDR2 FYNNEI. The ends lost 5 bases at V and 3 bases at J; junction bases unmatched: 2. CDR3 region: CASSSDRDTEAFF. The CDR3 region has the DNA TGTGCCAGCAGTTCGGACAGGGACACTGAAGCTTTCTTT.

J is TRBJ2-1 and V is TRBV4-1; maybe TRBD2 (6 bases). This CDR3 spans 16 amino acids. Germline-derived CDR1 and CDR2 are MGHRA and YSYEKL. V was cut by 0 bases and J by 10 bases, with 19 bases left in between. CDR3 nucleotides: TGCGCCAGCAGCCAAGATCTGGGAGGACCCGGGAAGGAGCAGTTCTTC. Translated: CASSQDLGGPGKEQFF.

The V gene is TRBV2, the J gene TRBJ1-5; 7 nucleotides match TRBD1. V was pared by 1 base and J by 6 bases, with 6 bases of the junction left unmatched. This CDR3 region has 15 residues. Germline V CDR1 and CDR2: SNHLY, FYNNEI. Written as DNA, the CDR3 is TGTGCCAGCAGTGAAGGGACAGGTAATTTTCAGCCCCAGCATTTT. Translation gives CASSEGTGNFQPQHF.

V is TRBV4-1 and J is TRBJ2-7, with TRBD2 matching 11 bases. The trim removed 6 bases at V and 0 bases at J, leaving 10 bases unmatched. Germline V gene data show CDR1 as MGHRA and CDR2 as YSYEKL. CDR3 length equals 17 residues. CDR3 sequence (DNA): TGCGCCAGCAGACCAACTAGCGGGGGCTTGAGCTCCTACGAGCAGTACTTC. Its protein product is CASRPTSGGLSSYEQYF.

The rearrangement links TRBV5-1 to TRBJ1-1; possible D gene TRBD1, 5 bases. The CDR3 sequence is 15 residues long. In germline, CDR1 is SGHRS, CDR2 YFSETQ. The ends were cut back, 4 bases at V and 0 bases at J, with 13 bases in the middle. This CDR3 is CASSQTGLLNTEAFF. The CDR3 bases are TGCGCCAGCAGCCAGACGGGACTGCTGAACACTGAAGCTTTCTTT.

V and J are TRBV3-1 (or the pseudogene TRBV3-2) and TRBJ2-3, with 12 bases identical to TRBD2. The germline gives CDR1 LGHDT, CDR2 YNNKEL (reference sequence). The length of the CDR3 is 17 residues. V was clipped by 4 bases and J by 3 bases; unmatched bases: 8. CDR3 DNA: TGTGCCAGCAGCCCCCTCAAAGGGACTAGCGGGACAGATACGCAGTATTTT. Protein product: CASSPLKGTSGTDTQYF.

The chain is built from TRBV5-1 and TRBJ1-2; 10 bases map to TRBD1. The CDR3 covers 14 residues. V shed 4 bases and J 6 bases; nucleotides not matched to a gene: 6. In germline, CDR1 is SGHRS, CDR2 YFSETQ. As DNA, the CDR3 is TGCGCCAGCAGCAAAGGGACAGGGGTCGATGGCTACACCTTC. Translation gives CASSKGTGVDGYTF.

The chain links TRBV11-2 to TRBJ2-1; 7 bases align to TRBD2. Trimming cost V 1 base and J 0 bases; bases outside gene matches: 0. Germline assignment: CDR1 SGHAT and CDR2 FQNNGV. CDR3 size: 15 residues. CDR3 coding DNA: TGTGCCAGCAGCTTAGCTAGCGGCTCCTACAATGAGCAGTTCTTC. Its translation is CASSLASGSYNEQFF.

The chain combines TRBV2 with TRBJ2-3, with TRBD2 identical over 9 bases. The CDR3 has 18 amino acids. V lost 6 bases, J lost 2 bases, and 15 bases stayed unmatched. CDR1 and CDR2 from the germline V gene are SNHLY and FYNNEI. The CDR3 spells CASRRDRRAGGVTDTQYF. The DNA for the CDR3 is TGTGCCAGCAGGAGGGACAGAAGAGCGGGGGGCGTCACAGATACGCAGTATTTT.

The sample holds one count of this clone. J is TRBJ1-5 and V is TRBV5-6, with no clear D. CDR3 length equals 15 residues. Trimming stripped 0 bases from V and 2 bases from J, with 9 bases between. From germline, CDR1 is SGHDT and CDR2 YYEEEE. This chain's CDR3 is CASSLGARGNQPQHF. CDR3 DNA sequence: TGTGCCAGCAGCTTGGGGGCGCGGGGCAATCAGCCCCAGCATTTT.

The chain uses TRBV14 and TRBJ2-1; D is perhaps TRBD2 (6 bases). The CDR3 spans 15 residues. Per germline, CDR1 SGHDN and CDR2 FVKESK. V was pared by 3 bases and J by 5 bases, with 14 bases between. CDR3 amino acids: CASSQGRTIHNEQFF. DNA for the CDR3: TGTGCCAGCAGCCAGGGACGGACTATACACAATGAGCAGTTCTTC.

The genes are TRBV7-8 and TRBJ2-3; TRBD2 might be the D (7 bases). This CDR3 has 15 residues. V lost 3 bases to trimming and J lost 0 bases, with 10 bases between them. CDR1 SGHVS and CDR2 FQNEAQ come from the germline V gene. The DNA for the CDR3 is TGTGCCAGCAGCTTTGCGGGGGCTAGCACAGATACGCAGTATTTT. Residues: CASSFAGASTDTQYF.

The chain links TRBV5-5 to TRBJ1-5, with no clear D. The CDR3 runs 15 residues. CDR1 and CDR2 (germline): SGHKS, YYEKEE (reference sequence). Trimming removed 0 bases at V and 5 bases at J, with 12 bases between. Here the CDR3 reads CASSLVGVPDQPQHF. Here the CDR3 DNA reads TGTGCCAGCAGCTTGGTGGGAGTCCCCGATCAGCCCCAGCATTTT.

V is TRBV19 and J is TRBJ2-7; TRBD1 aligns across 8 bases. Per germline, CDR1 LNHDA and CDR2 SQIVND (reference sequence). This CDR3 has 14 amino acids. V shed 4 bases, J shed 5 bases, and the junction held 7 bases outside the gene matches. The CDR3 nucleotides read TGTGCCAGTAGTACGACAGGGGTTTTCCACGAGCAGTACTTC. The encoded protein is CASSTTGVFHEQYF. The variable domain in full, with the rest retrieved from reference TRBV19 and TRBJ2-7, is DGGITQSPKYLFRKEGQNVTLSCEQNLNHDAMYWYRQDPGQGLRLIYYSQIVNDFQKGDIAEGYSVSREKKESFPLTVTSAQKNPTAFYLCASSTTGVFHEQYFGPGTRLTVT.

V is TRBV5-1 and J is TRBJ1-4, with 9 positions matching TRBD1. Germline assignment: CDR1 SGHRS and CDR2 YFSETQ. The trim removed 4 bases at V and 8 bases at J, leaving 6 bases unmatched. CDR3 length: 14 amino acids. DNA of the CDR3: TGCGCCAGCAGCCCACAGGGGGCGTTGGAAAAACTGTTTTTT. Translated: CASSPQGALEKLFF.

The V gene is TRBV11-2, the J gene TRBJ1-2; 7 bases line up with TRBD1. V was pared by 4 bases and J by 4 bases, with 9 bases of the junction left unmatched. This CDR3 has 15 residues. Looked up from germline, CDR1 is SGHAT and CDR2 is FQNNGV. The DNA of the CDR3 is TGTGCCAGCAGCTCAACGACAGGGAGTACCTATGGCTACACCTTC. Translation: CASSSTTGSTYGYTF.

This sequence joins TRBV19 and TRBJ2-7, with 8 bases identical to TRBD1. CDR3 length: 15 residues. The V segment lost 5 bases and the J segment 0 bases; nucleotides outside the gene matches: 6. Germline V gene data show CDR1 as LNHDA and CDR2 as SQIVND (reference sequence). The CDR3 DNA sequence: TGTGCCAGTAGTTCGGGACAGGTAGCCTCCTACGAGCAGTACTTC. Translated: CASSSGQVASYEQYF.

The chain has TRBV12-3 or TRBV12-4 and TRBJ2-5; TRBD1 aligns across 7 bases. V dropped 6 bases and J dropped 3; count of bases not matched to a gene: 4. This CDR3 has 13 amino acids. CDR3 bases: TGTGCCAGCAGCCGAGACAGGGAAGAGACCCAGTACTTC. This translates into CASSRDREETQYF.

This chain connects TRBV5-1 to TRBJ1-4; D perhaps matches TRBD1 (6 bases). Trimming removed 0 bases from V and 0 bases from J, with 9 bases in between. CDR1 is SGHRS, CDR2 YFSETQ, per germline. The CDR3 extends over 16 amino acids. CDR3 coding DNA: TGCGCCAGCAGCTTGGCCCAGGGGCCAACTAATGAAAAACTGTTTTTT. Amino acid sequence: CASSLAQGPTNEKLFF.

V usage is TRBV2 and J usage is TRBJ2-7; 8 bases are shared with TRBD1. The CDR3 contains 14 residues. After removal of 5 bases from V and 0 bases from J, the junction contained 3 bases not matched to a gene. Germline CDR1 is SNHLY and CDR2 is FYNNEI. The CDR3 reads CASSRQGSSYEQYF. In nucleotides, the CDR3 is TGTGCCAGCAGTCGACAGGGGAGCTCCTACGAGCAGTACTTC.

In this sample, this clone turned up a few times. The chain recombines TRBV6-1 with TRBJ1-5; D is unresolved. The V gene's germline CDR1 is MNHNS and CDR2 SASEGT. V was clipped by 2 bases and J by 5 bases, with 4 bases between them. The length of the CDR3 is 12 residues. Written as DNA, the CDR3 is TGTGCCAGCAGTGAATCTTATCAGCCCCAGCATTTT. The encoded protein is CASSESYQPQHF.

CDR3 bases: TGTGCCAGTAGTTTGTTAGTGGGACAGAATCAGCCCCAGCATTTT. It specifies CASSLLVGQNQPQHF. The rearrangement links TRBV19 to TRBJ1-5; TRBD1 matches at 7 bases. Germline CDR1 and CDR2: LNHDA and SQIVND (reference sequence). The J segment lost 4 bases and the V segment lost 5 bases, leaving 8 bases of the junction unmatched. This CDR3 region has 15 residues.

The V call is TRBV9, the J call TRBJ1-6; 7 bases match TRBD1. CDR3 size: 16 residues. Germline V lookup: CDR1 SGDLS, CDR2 YYNGEE. V shed 4 bases, J shed 2 bases, and the junction held 6 bases outside the gene matches. CDR3 loop: CASSLTGVAYNSPLHF. CDR3 bases: TGTGCCAGCAGCCTTACAGGGGTGGCCTATAATTCACCCCTCCACTTT.

The chain carries TRBV10-3 and TRBJ2-3; 11 bases are a match to TRBD1. The CDR3 consists of 14 residues. Trimming cost V 4 bases and J 6 bases; bases outside gene matches: 3. Germline CDR1 and CDR2: ENHRY and SYGVKD. In DNA form, the CDR3 reads TGTGCCATCAGTGGGGGACAGGGGGTTGATACGCAGTATTTT. Protein sequence: CAISGGQGVDTQYF.